This passage covers 2 T cell receptor beta chains from one sample sequenced in a study of T-cell memory formation after mild COVID-19. TCRdb re-analysed the 5' RACE reads in MiXCR, keeping a single row per CDR3 protein. This sample carries about 430,000 distinct CDR3 sequences, 24% of them seen once, and the ten largest clones take 8.8%. Sample: PBMCs or a T cell subset sorted from them (not recorded which). Receptor source: an adult woman who had mild COVID-19 (a few samples of this study predate the infection). Cell type and time point are not known.

The chain uses TRBV3-1 and TRBJ2-5; possibly TRBD2 for D (6 bases). Germline-derived CDR1 and CDR2 are LGHDT and YNNKEL (reference sequence). V was clipped by 0 bases and J by 4 bases, with 24 bases between them. The CDR3 is 19 amino acids. CDR3 protein: CASSQEMLGVREELETQYF. The CDR3 DNA follows: TGTGCCAGCAGCCAAGAAATGTTGGGGGTCAGGGAGGAGTTAGAGACCCAGTACTTC.

The chain links TRBV20-1 to TRBJ1-5; the D is unclear. Germline-derived CDR1 and CDR2 are DFQATT and SNEGSKA (reference sequence). The V end was cut by 3 bases, the J end by 7 bases, with 19 bases between. CDR3 size: 15 residues. The CDR3 nucleotides read TGCAGTGCTAGCCGGGGTGGGCGGCCATCGCAGCCCCAGCATTTT. It yields the protein CSASRGGRPSQPQHF.